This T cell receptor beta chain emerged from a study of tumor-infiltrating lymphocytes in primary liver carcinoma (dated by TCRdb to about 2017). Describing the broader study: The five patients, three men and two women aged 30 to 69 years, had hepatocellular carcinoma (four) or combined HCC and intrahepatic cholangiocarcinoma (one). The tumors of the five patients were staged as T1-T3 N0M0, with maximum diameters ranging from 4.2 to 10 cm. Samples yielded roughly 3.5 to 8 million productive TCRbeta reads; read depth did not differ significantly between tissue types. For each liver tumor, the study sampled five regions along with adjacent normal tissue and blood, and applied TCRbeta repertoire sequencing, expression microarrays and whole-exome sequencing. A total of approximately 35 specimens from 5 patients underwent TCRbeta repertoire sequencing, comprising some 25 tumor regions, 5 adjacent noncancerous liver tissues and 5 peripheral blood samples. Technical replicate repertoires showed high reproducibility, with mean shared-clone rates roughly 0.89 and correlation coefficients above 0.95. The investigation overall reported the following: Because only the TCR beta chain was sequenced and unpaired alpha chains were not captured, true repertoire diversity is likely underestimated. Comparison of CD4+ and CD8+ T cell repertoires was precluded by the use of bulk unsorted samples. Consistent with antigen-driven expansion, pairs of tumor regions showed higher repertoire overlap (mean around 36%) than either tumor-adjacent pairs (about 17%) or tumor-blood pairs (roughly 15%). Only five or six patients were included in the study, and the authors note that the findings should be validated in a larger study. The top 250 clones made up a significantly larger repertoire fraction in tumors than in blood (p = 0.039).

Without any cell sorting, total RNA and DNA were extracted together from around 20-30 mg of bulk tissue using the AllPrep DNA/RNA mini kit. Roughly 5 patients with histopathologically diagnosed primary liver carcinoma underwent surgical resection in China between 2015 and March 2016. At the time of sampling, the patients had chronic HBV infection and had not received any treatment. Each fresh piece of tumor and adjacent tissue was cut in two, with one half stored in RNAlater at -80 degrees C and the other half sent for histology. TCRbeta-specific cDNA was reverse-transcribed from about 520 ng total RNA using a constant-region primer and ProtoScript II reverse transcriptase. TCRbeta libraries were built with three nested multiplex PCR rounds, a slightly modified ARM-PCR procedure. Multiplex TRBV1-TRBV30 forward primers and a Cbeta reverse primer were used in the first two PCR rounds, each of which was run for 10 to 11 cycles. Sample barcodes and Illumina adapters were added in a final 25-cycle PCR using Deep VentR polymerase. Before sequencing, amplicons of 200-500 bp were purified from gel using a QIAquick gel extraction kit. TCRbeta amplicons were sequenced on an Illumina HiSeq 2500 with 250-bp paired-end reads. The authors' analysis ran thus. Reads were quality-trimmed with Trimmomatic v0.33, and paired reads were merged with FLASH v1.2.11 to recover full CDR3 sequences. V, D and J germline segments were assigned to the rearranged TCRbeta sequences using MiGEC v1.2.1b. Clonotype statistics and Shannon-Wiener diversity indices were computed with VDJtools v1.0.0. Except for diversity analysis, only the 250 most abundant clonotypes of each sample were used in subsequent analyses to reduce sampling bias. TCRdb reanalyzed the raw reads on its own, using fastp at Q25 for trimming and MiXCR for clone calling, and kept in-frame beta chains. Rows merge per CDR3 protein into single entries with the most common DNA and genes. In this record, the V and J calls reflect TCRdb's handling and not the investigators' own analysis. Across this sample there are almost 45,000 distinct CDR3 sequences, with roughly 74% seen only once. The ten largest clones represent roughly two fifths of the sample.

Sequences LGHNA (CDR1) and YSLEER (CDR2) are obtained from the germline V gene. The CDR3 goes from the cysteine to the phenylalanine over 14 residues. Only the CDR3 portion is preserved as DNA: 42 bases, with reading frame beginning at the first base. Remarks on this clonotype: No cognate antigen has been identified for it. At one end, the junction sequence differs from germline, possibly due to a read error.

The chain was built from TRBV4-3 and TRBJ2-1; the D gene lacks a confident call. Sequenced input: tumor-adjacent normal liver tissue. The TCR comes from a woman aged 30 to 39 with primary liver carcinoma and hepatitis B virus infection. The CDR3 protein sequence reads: CASNHTELVNEQFF. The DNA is TGCGCCAGCAACCACACTGAGTTGGTCAATGAACAGTTCTTC.